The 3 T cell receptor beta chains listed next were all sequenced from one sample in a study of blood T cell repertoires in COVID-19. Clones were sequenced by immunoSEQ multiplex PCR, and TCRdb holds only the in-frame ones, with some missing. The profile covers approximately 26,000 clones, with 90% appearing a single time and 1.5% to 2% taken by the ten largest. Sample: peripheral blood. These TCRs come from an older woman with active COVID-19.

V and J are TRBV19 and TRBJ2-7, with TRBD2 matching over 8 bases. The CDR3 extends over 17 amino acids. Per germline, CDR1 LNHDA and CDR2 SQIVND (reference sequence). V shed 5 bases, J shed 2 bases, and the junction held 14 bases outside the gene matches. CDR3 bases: TGTGCCAGTAGTCCCCCCCCAGCGGGAGTCCCCCCCTACGAGCAGTACTTC. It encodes CASSPPPAGVPPYEQYF.

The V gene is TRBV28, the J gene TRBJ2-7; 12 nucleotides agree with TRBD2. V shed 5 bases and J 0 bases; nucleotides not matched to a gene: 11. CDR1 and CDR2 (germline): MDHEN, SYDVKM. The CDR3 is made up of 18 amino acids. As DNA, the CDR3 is TGTGCCAGCAGTCCATGGTTACTAGCGGGAGGTCTCTCCTACGAGCAGTACTTC. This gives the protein CASSPWLLAGGLSYEQYF.

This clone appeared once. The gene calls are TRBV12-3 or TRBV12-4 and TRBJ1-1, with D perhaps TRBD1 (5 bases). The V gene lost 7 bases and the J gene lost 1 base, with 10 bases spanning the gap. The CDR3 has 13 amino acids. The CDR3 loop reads CASNGGTNTEAFF. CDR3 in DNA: TGTGCCAGCAATGGGGGGACGAACACTGAAGCTTTCTTT.